This TCR beta chain was identified during a study of tumor-infiltrating lymphocytes in primary liver carcinoma. Turning to the study itself: T1-T3 N0M0 was the stage of the tumors, which were 4.2 to 10 cm across.

V gave up 5 bases and J gave up 10 bases; unmatched junction bases: 16. This CDR3 spans 18 amino acids. From germline, CDR1 is SEHNR and CDR2 FQNEAQ (reference sequence). Findings of the study overall: Tumor top-250-clone fractions significantly exceeded those of blood (p = 0.039).

On this clonotype: What it binds is unknown.

The authors made TCR beta cDNA from roughly 480 ng total RNA with a constant-region primer. Libraries covering TCR beta were generated through three nested multiplex PCR rounds (using a slightly modified ARM-PCR). Each of the first two PCR rounds ran roughly 9 cycles with TRBV1-TRBV30 forward and C-beta reverse primers. MiXCR was run by TCRdb on the multiplex PCR reads, yielding one entry per CDR3 protein. The table shows roughly 120,000 distinct CDR3 sequences, with 55% to 75% occurring only once. Co-extraction of RNA and DNA was performed on 20-30 mg of unsorted bulk tissue. Each sampled tumor had five separate regions taken from it.

This sequence originates from a woman aged 55-69 years with primary liver carcinoma and hepatitis B virus infection. The sequencing sample was made of liver tumor tissue from sampling region 3. Stated subset: tumor region T3, left-lateral pole. The V gene is TRBV7-9, the J gene TRBJ2-1; 14 bases are shared with TRBD2. DNA for the CDR3: TGTGCCAGCAGCGGAGGGACTAGCGGGAGAGGAGCCTACAGCGAGCAGTTCTTC. Protein product: CASSGGTSGRGAYSEQFF.